This T cell receptor beta chain was recovered during a study of regulatory T cells in long-lasting Graves disease. According to the study, TCR beta libraries were built with iRepertoire HTBI primers and CDR3-region Arm-PCR. TCRdb re-called the multiplex PCR reads with MiXCR, one entry per CDR3 protein. The sample has around 250,000 distinct CDR3 sequences; 15% to 20% are singletons. The sample's time point: newly diagnosed GD, antithyroid drugs for less than 3 months. PBMCs were the source of the RNA used for TCR sequencing. There are many counts of this clonotype. There are 15 residues in the CDR3. The germline V gene encodes CDR1 SGHRS and CDR2 YFSETQ. V was trimmed by 5 bases and J by 8 bases, leaving 17 bases between them. This sample was shared with a second study, whose subject was T cells in Graves' hyperthyroidism and ophthalmopathy. That work contributes: Hyperthyroidism in the patients, aged 18 to 65, was newly diagnosed and under 2 months in duration. By a 13 V-J model, ophthalmopathy was set apart from stable hyperthyroidism.

The origin of this receptor is a woman aged 25 to 39 with Graves disease. Sequences were derived from peripheral blood mononuclear cells (PBMCs), sampled at new diagnosis, from a patient treated with antithyroid drugs. This rearrangement joins TRBV5-1 to TRBJ1-6, with D maybe TRBD1 (6 bases). In DNA, the CDR3 is TGCGCCAGCAGTACCGACAGGTCTCGGTATTCACCCCTCCACTTT. Protein sequence: CASSTDRSRYSPLHF. The whole variable domain, filled in from reference TRBV5-1 and TRBJ1-6, reads KAGVTQTPRYLIKTRGQQVTLSCSPISGHRSVSWYQQTPGQGLQFLFEYFSETQRNKGNFPGRFSGRQFSNSRSEMNVSTLELGDSALYLCASSTDRSRYSPLHFGNGTRLTVT.